This entry concerns a single TCR beta chain. This sample is drawn from a study of regulatory T cells in long-lasting Graves disease. Time point in this sample: persistent/refractory GD, antithyroid drugs over 5 years with positive TRAb. PBMC-derived RNA was used for the TCR library. Library construction for TCR beta used iRepertoire HTBI primers and Arm-PCR of CDR3 regions. As processed by the authors: Throughout the samples, researchers identified roughly 60 TRBV and some 14 TRBJ segments. TCRdb ran MiXCR on the multiplex PCR reads and lists one entry per CDR3 protein. Clone size and V and J calls follow TCRdb, not the original study. Here the sample spans 430,000 or so distinct CDR3 sequences, about 21% being singletons. The CDR3 runs to 15 residues. Germline V CDR1 and CDR2: LGHDT, YNNKEL (reference sequence). V shed 4 bases, J shed 5 bases, and the junction held 5 bases outside the gene matches.

The V and J genes are TRBV3-1 and TRBJ2-1; TRBD2 agrees at 10 bases. The TCR was taken from a female donor with Graves disease. The sample was peripheral blood mononuclear cells (PBMCs), taken when the disease was refractory, from a patient treated with antithyroid drugs. DNA of the CDR3: TGTGCCAGCAGCCCGCGGACTAGCGGAAACAATGAGCAGTTCTTC. It encodes CASSPRTSGNNEQFF.